This TCR beta chain was sequenced in a study of blood T cell repertoires in COVID-19. At the level of the study: Specimens from acute and convalescent COVID-19 originated in the United States, Italy and Spain.

As originally analysed: Estimation of nucleated cell counts was performed using reference gene primer amplification. Assay used: immunoSEQ multiplex PCR; TCRdb lists only in-frame clones, some missing. V and J calls plus clone size are reproduced from that table; the DNA served to infer D and trimming. The sample holds some 68,000 clones, about nine tenths seen once. Sequenced: peripheral blood. The clonotype comes from a man in his forties or fifties with COVID-19, enrolled during active disease.

This CDR3 reads CASKFAVSTDTQYF. DNA for the CDR3: TGTGCCAGCAAATTTGCGGTTAGCACAGATACGCAGTATTTT. V and J are TRBV2 and TRBJ2-3; D not resolved. Looked up from germline, CDR1 is SNHLY and CDR2 is FYNNEI. This CDR3 has 14 amino acids. V was cut by 7 bases and J by 0 bases, with 11 bases left in between.